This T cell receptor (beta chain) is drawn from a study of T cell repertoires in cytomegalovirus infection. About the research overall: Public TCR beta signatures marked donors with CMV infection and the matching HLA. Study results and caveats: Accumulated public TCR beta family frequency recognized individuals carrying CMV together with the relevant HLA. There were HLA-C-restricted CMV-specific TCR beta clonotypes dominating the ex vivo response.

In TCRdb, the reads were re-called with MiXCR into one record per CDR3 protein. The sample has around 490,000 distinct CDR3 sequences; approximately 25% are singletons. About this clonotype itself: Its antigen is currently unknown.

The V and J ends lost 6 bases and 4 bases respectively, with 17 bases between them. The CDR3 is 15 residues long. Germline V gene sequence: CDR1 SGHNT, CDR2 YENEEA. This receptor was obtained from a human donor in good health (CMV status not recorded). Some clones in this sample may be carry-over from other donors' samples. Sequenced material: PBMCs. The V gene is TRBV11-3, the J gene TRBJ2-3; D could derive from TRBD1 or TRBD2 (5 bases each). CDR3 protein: CASRPTGARADTQYF. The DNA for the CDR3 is TGTGCCAGCAGGCCCACCGGGGCCCGCGCAGATACGCAGTATTTT.